This T cell receptor (beta chain) was obtained from a study of blood T cell repertoires in COVID-19. Background on the study: Researchers got acute and convalescent COVID-19 samples from the United States, Italy and Spain.

The CDR3 has 14 residues. CDR1 is MNHEY and CDR2 is SVGAGI in the germline V gene. Trimming cost V 10 bases and J 4 bases; bases outside gene matches: 9. Sequencing was performed with immunoSEQ multiplex PCR; in TCRdb, only in-frame clones are kept and a portion is missing. This sample yields tens of thousands of clones, of which around 75% are seen a single time; roughly 15% belongs to the top ten. This sequence joins TRBV6-5 and TRBJ2-1, with 8 bases that match TRBD1. Sequencing used peripheral blood. This sequence was found in a woman aged 80 or older with active or convalescent COVID-19. As DNA, the CDR3 is TGTGCCAACAATACAGGGGGTACTTACAATGAGCAGTTCTTC. This codes for CANNTGGTYNEQFF.